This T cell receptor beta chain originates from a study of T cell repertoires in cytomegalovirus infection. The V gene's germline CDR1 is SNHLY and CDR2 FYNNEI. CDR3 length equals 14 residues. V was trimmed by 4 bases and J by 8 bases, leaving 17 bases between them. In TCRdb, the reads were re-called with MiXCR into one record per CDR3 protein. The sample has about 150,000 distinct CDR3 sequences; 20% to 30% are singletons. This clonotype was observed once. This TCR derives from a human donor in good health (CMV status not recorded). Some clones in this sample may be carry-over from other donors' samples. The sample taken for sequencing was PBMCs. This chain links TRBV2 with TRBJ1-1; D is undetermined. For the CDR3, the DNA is TGTGCCAGCAGTGCCCTTTTGGTTGGAGAGGAAGCTTTCTTT. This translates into CASSALLVGEEAFF.